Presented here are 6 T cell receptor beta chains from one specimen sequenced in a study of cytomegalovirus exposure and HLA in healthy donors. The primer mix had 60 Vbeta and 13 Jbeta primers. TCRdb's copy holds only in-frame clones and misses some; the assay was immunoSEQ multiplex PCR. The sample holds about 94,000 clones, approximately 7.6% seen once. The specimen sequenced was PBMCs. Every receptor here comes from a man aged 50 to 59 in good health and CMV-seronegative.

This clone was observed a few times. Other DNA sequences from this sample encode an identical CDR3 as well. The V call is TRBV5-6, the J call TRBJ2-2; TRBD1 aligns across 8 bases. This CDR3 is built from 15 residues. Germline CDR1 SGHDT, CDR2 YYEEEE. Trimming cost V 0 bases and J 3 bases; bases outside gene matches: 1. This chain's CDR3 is CASSLVQGDTGELFF. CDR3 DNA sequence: TGTGCCAGCAGCTTGGTACAGGGGGACACCGGGGAGCTGTTTTTT. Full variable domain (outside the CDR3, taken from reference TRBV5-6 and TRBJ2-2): DAGVTQSPTHLIKTRGQQVTLRCSPKSGHDTVSWYQQALGQGPQFIFQYYEEEERQRGNFPDRFSGHQFPNYSSELNVNALLLGDSALYLCASSLVQGDTGELFFGEGSRLTVL.

In DNA, the CDR3 is TGTGCCAGCAGCGGGGCCCGGGACTTTACAGGAAACACCATATATTTT. Its translation is CASSGARDFTGNTIYF. The chain uses TRBV7-9 and TRBJ1-3; maybe TRBD1 (5 bases). Germline CDR1 SEHNR, CDR2 FQNEAQ (reference sequence). This CDR3 has 16 amino acids. V lost 5 bases and J 4 bases, leaving 18 bases between the germline ends.

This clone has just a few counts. CDR3 sequence (DNA): TGTGCCAGCAGCCCGCGGGGGTGGGATACGCAGTATTTT. The encoded protein is CASSPRGWDTQYF. The genes are TRBV9 and TRBJ2-3; 7 bases align to TRBD2. CDR1 is SGDLS and CDR2 is YYNGEE in the germline V gene. The V and J ends lost 4 bases and 6 bases, in that order; junction bases with no gene match: 5. The CDR3 contains 13 residues.

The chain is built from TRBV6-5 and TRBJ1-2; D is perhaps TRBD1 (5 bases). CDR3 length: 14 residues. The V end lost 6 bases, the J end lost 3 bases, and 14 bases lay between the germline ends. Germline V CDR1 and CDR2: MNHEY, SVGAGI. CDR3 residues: CASRQAGRHYGYTF. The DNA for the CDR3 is TGTGCCAGCAGACAGGCAGGAAGACACTATGGCTACACCTTC.

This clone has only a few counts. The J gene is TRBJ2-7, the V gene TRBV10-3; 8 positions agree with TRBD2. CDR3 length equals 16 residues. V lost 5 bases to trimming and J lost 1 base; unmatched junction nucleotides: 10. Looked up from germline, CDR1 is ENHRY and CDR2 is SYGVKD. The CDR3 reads CAISYGGAGGSYEQYF. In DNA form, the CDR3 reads TGTGCCATCAGTTATGGGGGGGCGGGGGGATCCTACGAGCAGTACTTC.

The CDR3 sequence: CASSFQTTPAFF. The CDR3 bases are TGTGCCAGCAGCTTCCAAACTACGCCAGCTTTCTTT. The rearrangement joins TRBV13 to TRBJ1-1; D is undetermined. The CDR3 totals 12 residues. V was trimmed by 3 bases and J by 10 bases, leaving 12 bases between them. The germline V gene has CDR1 PRHDT and CDR2 FYEKMQ (reference sequence).